A single sample is the source of the 7 T cell receptor beta chains below, sequenced in a study of cytomegalovirus exposure and HLA in healthy donors. PCR primers comprised 60 Vbeta and 13 Jbeta primers. Measured with immunoSEQ multiplex PCR; TCRdb has only the in-frame clones, and not every one. The table lists 200,000 to 250,000 clones, 82% of them singletons. The sequencing input was PBMCs. Receptors were obtained from a woman in her thirties or forties in good health and CMV-seronegative.

In its sample, this clone was seen once. The J gene is TRBJ2-1, the V gene TRBV7-9, with TRBD2 identical over 14 bases. The CDR3 extends over 17 amino acids. The V segment lost 3 bases and the J segment 4 bases; nucleotides outside the gene matches: 5. CDR1 is SEHNR, CDR2 FQNEAQ, per germline (reference sequence). CDR3 residues: CASSLGLAGVSYNEQFF. CDR3 coding DNA: TGTGCCAGCAGCTTGGGACTAGCGGGAGTTTCGTACAATGAGCAGTTCTTC.

The chain carries TRBV30 and TRBJ1-1; a possible D gene is TRBD1 (5 bases). Germline assignment: CDR1 GTSNPN and CDR2 SVGIG (reference sequence). The V end lost 5 bases, the J end lost 5 bases, and 21 bases lay between the germline ends. CDR3 length: 15 amino acids. For the CDR3, the DNA is TGTGCCTGGTCTCCAGGATCTCTGGGGGGGACTGAAGCTTTCTTT. This translates into CAWSPGSLGGTEAFF.

The chain joins TRBV7-3 to TRBJ1-3; no clear D. The CDR3 runs 16 residues. CDR1 is SGHTA and CDR2 is FQGTGA in the germline V gene. Trimming removed 1 base at V and 0 bases at J, with 10 bases between. The CDR3 nucleotides read TGTGCCAGCAGCTTAAGTGCGGGGAGCTCTGGAAACACCATATATTTT. This sequence encodes CASSLSAGSSGNTIYF.

The rearrangement uses TRBV7-9 and TRBJ1-2; D is undetermined. Trimming shortened V by 8 bases and J by 1 base, and 5 bases separated the two germline ends. The CDR3 has 11 residues. Germline assignment: CDR1 SEHNR and CDR2 FQNEAQ (reference sequence). The CDR3 sequence: CASGRNYGYTF. The CDR3 bases are TGTGCCAGCGGCCGTAACTATGGCTACACCTTC.

The V gene is TRBV20-1, the J gene TRBJ2-7, with D perhaps matching TRBD1 (5 bases). V gave up 6 bases and J gave up 3 bases, with 6 bases separating them. The length of the CDR3 is 10 residues. The germline gives CDR1 DFQATT, CDR2 SNEGSKA (reference sequence). Written as DNA, the CDR3 is TGCAGTGCAGACAGCTACGAGCAGTACTTC. This codes for CSADSYEQYF.

The sample holds a few counts of this clone. This chain uses TRBV11-2 with TRBJ2-7, with unresolved D. Germline V CDR1 and CDR2: SGHAT, FQNNGV. This CDR3 has 14 residues. V was clipped by 4 bases and J by 4 bases, with 14 bases between them. CDR3: CASSSALAAYEQYF. The CDR3 DNA follows: TGTGCCAGCAGCTCCGCGCTCGCCGCATACGAGCAGTACTTC.

The chain recombines TRBV4-2 with TRBJ2-1; 7 bases line up with TRBD2. The germline V gene has CDR1 LGHNA and CDR2 YNFKEQ. The V segment lost 0 bases and the J segment 6 bases; nucleotides outside the gene matches: 5. The CDR3 runs to 15 residues. This CDR3 is CASSQDRRLANEQFF. Written as DNA, the CDR3 is TGTGCCAGCAGCCAAGATCGGCGACTAGCCAATGAGCAGTTCTTC.